This TCR beta chain is from a study of brain T cells in children with intractable seizures. The CDR3 runs 17 residues. Between the trimmed V and J ends, which lost 1 base and 4 bases, there was a span of 19 bases. The germline V gene has CDR1 LNHDA and CDR2 SQIVND (reference sequence). The data were produced by immunoSEQ multiplex PCR, yet TCRdb's version contains in-frame clones alone and is incomplete. The data contain about 340,000 clones, nearly 95% of them singletons. In regard to this clone: Its specificity is not known.

The sample's time point: blood from clinic visit 5 months post-surgery; TSC patient then seizure free. The sequenced cases were selected for having the highest brain T cell transcript signatures. At least one anti-epileptic drug was given before surgery. Overall study findings and caveats: Only CDR3 sequence similarity suggested viral specificity, without known HCMV serostatus. Absence of clones before surgery may stem from lower sequencing depth.

The sequence came from a boy under two years old with tuberous sclerosis and intractable seizures. This rearrangement joins TRBV19 to TRBJ1-2; TRBD1 might be the D (6 bases). Sequenced here: peripheral blood, sampled about 5 months after surgery. CDR3: CASSIAGRTAWSYGYTF. CDR3 nucleotide sequence: TGTGCCAGTAGTATAGCGGGCAGGACAGCCTGGAGCTATGGCTACACCTTC. The full variable domain, rest sourced from reference TRBV19 and TRBJ1-2, is DGGITQSPKYLFRKEGQNVTLSCEQNLNHDAMYWYRQDPGQGLRLIYYSQIVNDFQKGDIAEGYSVSREKKESFPLTVTSAQKNPTAFYLCASSIAGRTAWSYGYTFGSGTRLTVV.